At least ten counts were recorded for the clone carrying this T cell receptor (beta chain). Preparing the TCRbeta library involved the use of unique molecular identifiers. A single record per CDR3 protein comes from TCRdb applying MiXCR to the PCR reads. This table holds about 110,000 distinct CDR3 sequences, approximately 6.9% found once. This sample is drawn from a study of T-cell reconstitution after alpha-beta-depleted transplantation in children. CDR1 WNHNN and CDR2 SYGVQD come from the germline V gene (reference sequence). V was clipped by 3 bases and J by 10 bases, with 15 bases between them. The CDR3 runs to 13 residues.

The chain uses TRBV10-1 and TRBJ1-1; no clear D. The source material was PBMCs, mostly from graft donor cells, sampled 360 days after TCRalphabeta/CD19-depleted stem cell transplant. The clonotype originates from a male patient between 2 and 10 years old who had a stem cell transplant for acute lymphoblastic leukemia, so the T cells may come from the graft donor. CDR3 region: CASSDRMVYGAFF. DNA of the CDR3: TGCGCCAGCAGTGACAGGATGGTTTACGGAGCTTTCTTT.